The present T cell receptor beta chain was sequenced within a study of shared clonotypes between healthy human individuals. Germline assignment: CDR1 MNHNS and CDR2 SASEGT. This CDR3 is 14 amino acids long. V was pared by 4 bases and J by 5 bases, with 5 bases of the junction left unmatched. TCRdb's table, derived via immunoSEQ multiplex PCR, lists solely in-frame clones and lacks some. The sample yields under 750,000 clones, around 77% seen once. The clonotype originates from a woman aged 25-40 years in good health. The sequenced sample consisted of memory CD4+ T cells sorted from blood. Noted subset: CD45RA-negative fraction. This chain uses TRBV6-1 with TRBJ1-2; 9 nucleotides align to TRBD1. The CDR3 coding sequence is TGTGCCAGCAGTGGGGGACAGGGAGCTTATGGCTACACCTTC. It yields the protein CASSGGQGAYGYTF.